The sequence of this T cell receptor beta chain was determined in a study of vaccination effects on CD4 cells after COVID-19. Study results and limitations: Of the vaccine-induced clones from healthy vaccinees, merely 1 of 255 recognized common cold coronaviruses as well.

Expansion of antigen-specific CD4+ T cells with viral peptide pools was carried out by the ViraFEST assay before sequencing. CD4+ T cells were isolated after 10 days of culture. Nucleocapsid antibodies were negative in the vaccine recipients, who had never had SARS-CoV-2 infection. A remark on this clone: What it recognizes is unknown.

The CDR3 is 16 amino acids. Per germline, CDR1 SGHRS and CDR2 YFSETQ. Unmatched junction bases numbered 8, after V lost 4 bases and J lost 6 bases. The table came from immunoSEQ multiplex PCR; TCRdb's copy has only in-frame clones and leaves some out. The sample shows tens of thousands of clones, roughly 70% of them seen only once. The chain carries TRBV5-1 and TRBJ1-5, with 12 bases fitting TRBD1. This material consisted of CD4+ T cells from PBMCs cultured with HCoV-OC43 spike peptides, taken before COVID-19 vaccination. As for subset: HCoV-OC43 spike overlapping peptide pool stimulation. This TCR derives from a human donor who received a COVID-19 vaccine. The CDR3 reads CASSPGTGGAGQPQHF. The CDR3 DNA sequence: TGCGCCAGCAGCCCAGGGACAGGGGGCGCAGGTCAGCCCCAGCATTTT.